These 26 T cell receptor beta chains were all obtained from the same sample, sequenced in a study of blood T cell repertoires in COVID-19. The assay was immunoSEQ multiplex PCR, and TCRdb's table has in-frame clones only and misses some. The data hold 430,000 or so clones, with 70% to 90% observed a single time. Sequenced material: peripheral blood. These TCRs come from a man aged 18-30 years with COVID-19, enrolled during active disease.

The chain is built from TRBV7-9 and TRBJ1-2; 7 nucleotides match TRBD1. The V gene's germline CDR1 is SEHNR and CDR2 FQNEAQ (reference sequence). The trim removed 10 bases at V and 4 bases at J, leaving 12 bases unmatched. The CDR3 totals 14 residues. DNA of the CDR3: TGTGCCACCCGCAGACAGGGTATATTCTATGGCTACACCTTC. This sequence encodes CATRRQGIFYGYTF. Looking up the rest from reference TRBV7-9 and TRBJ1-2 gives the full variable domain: DTGVSQNPRHKITKRGQNVTFRCDPISEHNRLYWYRQTLGQGPEFLTYFQNEAQLEKSRLLSDRFSAERPKGSFSTLEIQRTEQGDSAMYLCATRRQGIFYGYTFGSGTRLTVV.

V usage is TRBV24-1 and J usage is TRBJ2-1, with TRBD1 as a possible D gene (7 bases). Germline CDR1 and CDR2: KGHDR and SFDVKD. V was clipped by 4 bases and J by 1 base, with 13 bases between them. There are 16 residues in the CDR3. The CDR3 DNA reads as TGTGCCACCAGTGACCCCAGGGGGAGGTCCTACAATGAGCAGTTCTTC. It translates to CATSDPRGRSYNEQFF.

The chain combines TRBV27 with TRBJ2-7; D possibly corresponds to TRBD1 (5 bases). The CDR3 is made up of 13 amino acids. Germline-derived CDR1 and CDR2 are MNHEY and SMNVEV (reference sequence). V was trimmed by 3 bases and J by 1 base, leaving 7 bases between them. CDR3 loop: CASSFRQSYEQYF. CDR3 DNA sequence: TGTGCCAGCAGTTTCCGACAGTCCTACGAGCAGTACTTC.

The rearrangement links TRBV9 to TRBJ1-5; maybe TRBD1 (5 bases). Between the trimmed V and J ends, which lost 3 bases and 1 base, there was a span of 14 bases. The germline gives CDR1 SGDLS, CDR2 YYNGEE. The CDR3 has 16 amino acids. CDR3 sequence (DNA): TGTGCCAGCAGCGCCGGGGGGATGTTAAGCAATCAGCCCCAGCATTTT. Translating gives CASSAGGMLSNQPQHF.

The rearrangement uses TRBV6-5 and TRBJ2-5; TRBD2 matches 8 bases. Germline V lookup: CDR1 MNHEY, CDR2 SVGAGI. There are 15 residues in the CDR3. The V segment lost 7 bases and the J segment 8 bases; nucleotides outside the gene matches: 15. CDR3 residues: CASNRLGGRNITQYF. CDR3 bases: TGTGCCAGCAACCGATTGGGCGGGAGGAATATTACCCAGTACTTC.

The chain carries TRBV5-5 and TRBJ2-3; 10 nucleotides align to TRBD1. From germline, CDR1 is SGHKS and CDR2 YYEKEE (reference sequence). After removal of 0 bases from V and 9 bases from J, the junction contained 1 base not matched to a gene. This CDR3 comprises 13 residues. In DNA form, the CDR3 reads TGTGCCAGCAGCTTGGAGGGACAGGGGACGCAGTATTTT. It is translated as CASSLEGQGTQYF. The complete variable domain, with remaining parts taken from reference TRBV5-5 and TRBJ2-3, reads DAGVTQSPTHLIKTRGQQVTLRCSPISGHKSVSWYQQVLGQGPQFIFQYYEKEERGRGNFPDRFSARQFPNYSSELNVNALLLGDSALYLCASSLEGQGTQYFGPGTRLTVL.

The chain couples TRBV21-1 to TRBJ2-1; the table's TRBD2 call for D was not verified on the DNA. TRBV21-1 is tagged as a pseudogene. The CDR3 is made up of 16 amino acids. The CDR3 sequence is CASSITGLAGPHEQFF. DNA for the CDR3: TGTGCCAGCAGCATAACGGGACTAGCGGGTCCCCATGAGCAGTTCTTC.

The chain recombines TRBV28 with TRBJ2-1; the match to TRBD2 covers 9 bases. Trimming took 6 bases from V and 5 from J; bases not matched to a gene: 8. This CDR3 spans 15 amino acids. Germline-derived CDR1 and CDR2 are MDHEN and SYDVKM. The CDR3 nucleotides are TGTGCCAGCAGGCCGACTAGCGGAGCCCACAATGAGCAGTTCTTC. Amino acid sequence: CASRPTSGAHNEQFF.

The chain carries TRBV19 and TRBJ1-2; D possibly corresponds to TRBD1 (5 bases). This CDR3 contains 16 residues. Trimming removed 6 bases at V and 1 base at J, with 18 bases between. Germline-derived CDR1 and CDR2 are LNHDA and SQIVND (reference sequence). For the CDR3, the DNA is TGTGCCAGTAGACCCCTTGGGCAGGGCCTTAACTATGGCTACACCTTC. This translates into CASRPLGQGLNYGYTF.

The CDR3 region has the DNA TGTGCCAGCAGCTCCGGTCCGCTAGCGAGATCCTACGAGCAGTACTTC. Amino acids: CASSSGPLARSYEQYF. The V call is TRBV13, the J call TRBJ2-7; weak D call: TRBD2 (6 bases). The CDR3 extends over 16 amino acids. Trimming took off 4 bases at V and 1 base at J, with 17 bases between the two ends. Germline loops: CDR1 PRHDT, CDR2 FYEKMQ (reference sequence).

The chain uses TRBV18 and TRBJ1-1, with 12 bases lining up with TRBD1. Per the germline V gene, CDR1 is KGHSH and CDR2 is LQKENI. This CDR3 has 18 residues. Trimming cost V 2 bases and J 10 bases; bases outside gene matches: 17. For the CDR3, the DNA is TGTGCCAGCTCACCATTTGCCCCCGGGACAGGGGGCTCCGGGGGAGCTTTCTTT. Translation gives CASSPFAPGTGGSGGAFF. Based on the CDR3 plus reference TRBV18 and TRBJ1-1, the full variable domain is NAGVMQNPRHLVRRRGQEARLRCSPMKGHSHVYWYRQLPEEGLKFMVYLQKENIIDESGMPKERFSAEFPKEGPSILRIQQVVRGDSAAYFCASSPFAPGTGGSGGAFFGQGTRLTVV.

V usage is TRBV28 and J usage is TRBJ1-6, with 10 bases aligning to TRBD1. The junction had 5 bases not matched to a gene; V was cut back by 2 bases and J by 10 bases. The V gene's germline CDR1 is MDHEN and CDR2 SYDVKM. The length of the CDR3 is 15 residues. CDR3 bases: TGTGCCAGCAGTTTAAGACAGGGGGCTGTATCACCCCTCCACTTT. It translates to CASSLRQGAVSPLHF.

The CDR3 loop reads CASSERGGSSTEAFF. The CDR3 DNA sequence: TGTGCCAGCAGTGAACGGGGGGGCTCCAGCACTGAAGCTTTCTTT. The chain recombines TRBV6-1 with TRBJ1-1; tentative D call: TRBD1 (6 bases). V lost 2 bases to trimming and J lost 4 bases, with 14 bases between them. The germline CDR1 and CDR2 sequences are MNHNS and SASEGT. This CDR3 contains 15 residues.

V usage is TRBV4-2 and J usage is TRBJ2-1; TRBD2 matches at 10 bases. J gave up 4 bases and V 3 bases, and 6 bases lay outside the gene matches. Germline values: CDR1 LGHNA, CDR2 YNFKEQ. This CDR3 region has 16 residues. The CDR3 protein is CASSHTPLAGYNEQFF. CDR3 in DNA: TGTGCCAGCAGCCACACCCCACTAGCGGGGTACAATGAGCAGTTCTTC.

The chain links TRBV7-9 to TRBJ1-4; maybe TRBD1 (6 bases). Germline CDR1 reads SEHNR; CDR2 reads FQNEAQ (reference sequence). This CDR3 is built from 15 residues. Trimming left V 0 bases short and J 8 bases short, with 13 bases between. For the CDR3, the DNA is TGTGCCAGCAGCTTAGCGTATTCGCAGGGGGAAAAACTGTTTTTT. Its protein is CASSLAYSQGEKLFF. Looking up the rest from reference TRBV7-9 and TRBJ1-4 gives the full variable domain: DTGVSQNPRHKITKRGQNVTFRCDPISEHNRLYWYRQTLGQGPEFLTYFQNEAQLEKSRLLSDRFSAERPKGSFSTLEIQRTEQGDSAMYLCASSLAYSQGEKLFFGSGTQLSVL.

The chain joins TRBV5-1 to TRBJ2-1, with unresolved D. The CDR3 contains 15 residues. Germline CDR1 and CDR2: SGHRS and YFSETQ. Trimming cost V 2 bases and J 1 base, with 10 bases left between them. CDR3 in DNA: TGCGCCAGCAGCTTAGAACAGAGATCCTACAATGAGCAGTTCTTC. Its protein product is CASSLEQRSYNEQFF.

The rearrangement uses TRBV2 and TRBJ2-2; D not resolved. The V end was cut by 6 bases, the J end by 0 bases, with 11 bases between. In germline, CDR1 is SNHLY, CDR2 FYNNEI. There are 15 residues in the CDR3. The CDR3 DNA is TGTGCCAGCAGGCGAGGCAGCGCGAACACCGGGGAGCTGTTTTTT. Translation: CASRRGSANTGELFF.

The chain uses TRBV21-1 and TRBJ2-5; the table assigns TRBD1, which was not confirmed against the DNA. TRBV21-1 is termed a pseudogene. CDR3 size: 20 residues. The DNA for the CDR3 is TGTGCCAGCAGCAAAGTCCTCCCGAGGGGGGACAGGGCGTACCAAGAGACCCAGTACTTC. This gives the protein CASSKVLPRGDRAYQETQYF.

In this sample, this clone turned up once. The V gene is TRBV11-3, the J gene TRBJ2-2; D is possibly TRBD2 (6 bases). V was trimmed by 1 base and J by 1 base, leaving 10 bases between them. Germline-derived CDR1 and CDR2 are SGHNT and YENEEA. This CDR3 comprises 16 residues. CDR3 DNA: TGTGCCAGCAGCTTAGGGGGACTGCTGAACACCGGGGAGCTGTTTTTT. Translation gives CASSLGGLLNTGELFF.

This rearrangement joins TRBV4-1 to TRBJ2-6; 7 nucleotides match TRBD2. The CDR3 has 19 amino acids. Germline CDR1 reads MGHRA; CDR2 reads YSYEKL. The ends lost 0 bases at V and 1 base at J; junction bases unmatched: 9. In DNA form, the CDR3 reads TGCGCCAGCAGCCAAGAAGGGAGGGGCCCTCAATCTGGGGCCAACGTCCTGACTTTC. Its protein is CASSQEGRGPQSGANVLTF.

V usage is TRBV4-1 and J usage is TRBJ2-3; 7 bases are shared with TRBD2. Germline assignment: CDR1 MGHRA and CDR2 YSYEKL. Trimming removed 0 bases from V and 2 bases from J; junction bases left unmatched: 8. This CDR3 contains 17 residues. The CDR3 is CASSQEGPSGDTDTQYF. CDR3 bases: TGCGCCAGCAGCCAAGAAGGCCCTAGCGGAGACACAGATACGCAGTATTTT.

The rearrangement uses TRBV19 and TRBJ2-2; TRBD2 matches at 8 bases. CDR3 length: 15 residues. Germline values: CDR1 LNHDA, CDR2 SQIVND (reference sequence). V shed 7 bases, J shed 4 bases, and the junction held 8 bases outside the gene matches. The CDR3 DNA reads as TGTGCCAGTATATCCGGGACTAGGGGCACCGGGGAGCTGTTTTTT. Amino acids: CASISGTRGTGELFF. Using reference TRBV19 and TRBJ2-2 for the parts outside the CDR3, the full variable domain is DGGITQSPKYLFRKEGQNVTLSCEQNLNHDAMYWYRQDPGQGLRLIYYSQIVNDFQKGDIAEGYSVSREKKESFPLTVTSAQKNPTAFYLCASISGTRGTGELFFGEGSRLTVL.

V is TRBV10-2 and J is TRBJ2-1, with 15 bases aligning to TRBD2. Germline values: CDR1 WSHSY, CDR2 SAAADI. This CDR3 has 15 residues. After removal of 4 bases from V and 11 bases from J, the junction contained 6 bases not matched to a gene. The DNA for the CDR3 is TGCGCCAGCAGTGGGTCCGGGACTAGCGGGAGGCAGCAGTTCTTC. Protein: CASSGSGTSGRQQFF.

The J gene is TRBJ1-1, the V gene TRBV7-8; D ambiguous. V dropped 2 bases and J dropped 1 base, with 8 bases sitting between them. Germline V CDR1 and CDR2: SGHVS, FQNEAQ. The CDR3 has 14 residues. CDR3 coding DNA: TGTGCCAGCAGCTTATTTACAGAGAACACTGAAGCTTTCTTT. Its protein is CASSLFTENTEAFF.

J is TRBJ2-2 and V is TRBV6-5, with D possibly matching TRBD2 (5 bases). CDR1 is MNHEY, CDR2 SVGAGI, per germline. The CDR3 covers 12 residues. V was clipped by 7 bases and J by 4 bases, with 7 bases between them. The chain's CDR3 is CASTGGTGELFF. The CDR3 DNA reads TGTGCCAGCACCGGAGGCACCGGGGAGCTGTTTTTT.

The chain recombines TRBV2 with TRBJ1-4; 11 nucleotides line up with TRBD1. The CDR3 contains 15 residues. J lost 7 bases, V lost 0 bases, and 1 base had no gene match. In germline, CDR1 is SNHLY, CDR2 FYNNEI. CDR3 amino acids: CASSEAGTGGEKLFF. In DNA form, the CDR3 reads TGTGCCAGCAGTGAAGCGGGGACAGGGGGTGAAAAACTGTTTTTT.